The clone carrying this TCR beta chain has ten or more counts. Its antigen is as yet unknown. The study excluded patients with uncontrolled infection, other autoimmune disease, pregnancy or lactation. PBMCs were obtained from approximately 10 ml fresh peripheral blood. Amplified TCR beta CDR3 regions came from RNA transcripts. HTBI primers were the set used in a first-round RT-PCR of the TCR CDR3. In TCRdb, the multiplex PCR reads were re-called with MiXCR into one record per CDR3 protein. The sample yields roughly 840,000 distinct CDR3 sequences, around 39% seen once. These data belong to a study of T cells in Graves' hyperthyroidism and ophthalmopathy. Study overall: Blood was drawn when the patient was first diagnosed and still untreated. Study-level results: Ophthalmopathy and stable hyperthyroidism were told apart by a 13 V-J model.

Trimming left V 0 bases short and J 3 bases short, with 8 bases between. The CDR3 runs to 14 residues. The germline CDR1 and CDR2 sequences are LNHNV and YYDKDF (reference sequence). This receptor was identified in a man younger than 35 with Graves' hyperthyroidism. The chain couples TRBV15 to TRBJ1-2; the D gene is possibly TRBD1 (5 bases). The sample comprised blood. CDR3 in amino acids: CATSREVTDYGYTF. CDR3 coding DNA: TGTGCCACCAGCAGAGAGGTGACAGACTATGGCTACACCTTC.